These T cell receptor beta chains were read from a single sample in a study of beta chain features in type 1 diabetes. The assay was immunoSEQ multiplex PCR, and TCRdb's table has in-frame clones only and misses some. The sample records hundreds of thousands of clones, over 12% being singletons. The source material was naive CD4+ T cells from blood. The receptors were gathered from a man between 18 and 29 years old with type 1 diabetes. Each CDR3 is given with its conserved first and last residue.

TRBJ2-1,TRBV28,CASRGTSGTKISYNEQFF
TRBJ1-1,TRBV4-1,CASSQGNDPGAVTEAFF
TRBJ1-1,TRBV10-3,CAILQGSEAFF
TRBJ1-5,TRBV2,CASSEQGTQHF
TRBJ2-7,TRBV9,CASSPRPGSNYEQYF
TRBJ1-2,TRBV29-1,CSVEPFANYGYTF
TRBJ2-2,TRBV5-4,CASSLPRKNFNTGELFF
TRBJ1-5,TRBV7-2,CASSLGAGSSQPQHF
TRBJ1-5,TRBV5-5,CASSSRGGNQPQHF
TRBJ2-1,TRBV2,CASTPQGYNEQFF
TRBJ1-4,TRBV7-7,CASRNRVTKLFF
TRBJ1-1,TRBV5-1,CASSLPLGQGQFHEAFF
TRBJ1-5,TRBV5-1,CASSFYPASNQPQHF
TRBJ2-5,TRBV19,CASSSLNQETQYF
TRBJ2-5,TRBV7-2,CASSLNPTHPGDF
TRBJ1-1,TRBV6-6,CASSYTQMNTEAFF
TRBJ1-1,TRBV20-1,CAGQGDTEAFF
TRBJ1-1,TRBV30,CAWSSDSYTTEAFF
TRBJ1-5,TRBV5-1,CASSLGVNGNQPQHF
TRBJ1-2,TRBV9,CASSAARGGTGRDGYTF
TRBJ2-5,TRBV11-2,CASAWGETQYF
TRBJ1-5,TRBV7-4,CASSLLLLGQDSNQPQHF
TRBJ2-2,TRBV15,CATSRADHNTGELFF
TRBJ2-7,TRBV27,CASSPNKAQYF
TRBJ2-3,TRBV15,CATSRDPGGADTQYF
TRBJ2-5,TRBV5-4,CASSLNWGQETQYF
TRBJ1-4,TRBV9,CASSGPGGAGEKLFF
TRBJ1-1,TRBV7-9,CASSFTTGGGTEAFF
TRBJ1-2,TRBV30,CAWTRGIGGYTF
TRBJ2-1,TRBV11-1,CASSPLAGGEQFF
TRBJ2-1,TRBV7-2,CASSLAGTASYNEQFF
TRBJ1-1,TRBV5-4,CASSLGGHMNTEAFF
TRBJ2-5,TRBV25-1,CASSEVTARETQYF
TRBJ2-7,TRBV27,CASGRDGTYEQYF
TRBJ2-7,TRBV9,CASSVEPGQGFYEQYF
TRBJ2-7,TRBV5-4,CASSLDGSKSVYEQYF
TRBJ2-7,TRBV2,CASSEAQGNFYEQYF
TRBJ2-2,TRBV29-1,CSATGTSNTGELFF
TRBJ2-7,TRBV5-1,CASSLARTLPRQYF
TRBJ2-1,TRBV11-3,CASSLEYSSVSYNEQFF
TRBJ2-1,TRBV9,CASSPRLGDEQFF
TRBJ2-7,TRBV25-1,CASSEPAAGGEQYF
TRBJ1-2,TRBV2,CASRATGANYGYTF
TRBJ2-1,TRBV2,CASSLRTSGLNEQFF
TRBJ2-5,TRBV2,CASSEWDYVKTQYF
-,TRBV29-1,CSVSTGGLYEQYF
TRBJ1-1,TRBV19,CASSRDRGKASEAFF